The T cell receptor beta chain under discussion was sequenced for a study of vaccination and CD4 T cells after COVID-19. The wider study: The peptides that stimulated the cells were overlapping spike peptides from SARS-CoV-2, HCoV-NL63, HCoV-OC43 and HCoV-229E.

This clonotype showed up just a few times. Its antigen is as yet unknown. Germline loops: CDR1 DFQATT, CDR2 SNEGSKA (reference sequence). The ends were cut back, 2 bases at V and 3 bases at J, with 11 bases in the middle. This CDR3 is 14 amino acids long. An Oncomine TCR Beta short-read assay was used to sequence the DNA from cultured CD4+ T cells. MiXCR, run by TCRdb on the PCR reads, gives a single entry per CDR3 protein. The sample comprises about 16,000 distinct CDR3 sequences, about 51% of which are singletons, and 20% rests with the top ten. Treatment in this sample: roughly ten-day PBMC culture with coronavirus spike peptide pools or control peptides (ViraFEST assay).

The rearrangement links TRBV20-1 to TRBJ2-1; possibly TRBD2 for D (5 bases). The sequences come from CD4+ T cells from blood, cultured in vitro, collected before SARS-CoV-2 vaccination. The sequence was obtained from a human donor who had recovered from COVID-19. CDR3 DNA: TGCAGTGCTAGATGGCTAGCTATCTACAATGAGCAGTTCTTC. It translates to CSARWLAIYNEQFF.